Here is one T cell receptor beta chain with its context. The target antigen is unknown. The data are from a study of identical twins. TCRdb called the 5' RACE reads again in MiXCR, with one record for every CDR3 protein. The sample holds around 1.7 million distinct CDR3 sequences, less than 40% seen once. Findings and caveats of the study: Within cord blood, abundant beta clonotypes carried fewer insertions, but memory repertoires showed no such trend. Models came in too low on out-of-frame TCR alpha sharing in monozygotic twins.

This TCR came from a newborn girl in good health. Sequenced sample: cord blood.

In nucleotides, the CDR3 is TGCAGTGCTACTGCGACTAGCGGGAGAGTGGATACGCAGTATTTT. This translates into CSATATSGRVDTQYF. J is TRBJ2-3 and V is TRBV20-1; TRBD2 matches 12 bases. CDR3 length: 15 residues. Germline CDR1 DFQATT, CDR2 SNEGSKA (reference sequence). V was clipped by 4 bases and J by 6 bases; unmatched bases: 8.